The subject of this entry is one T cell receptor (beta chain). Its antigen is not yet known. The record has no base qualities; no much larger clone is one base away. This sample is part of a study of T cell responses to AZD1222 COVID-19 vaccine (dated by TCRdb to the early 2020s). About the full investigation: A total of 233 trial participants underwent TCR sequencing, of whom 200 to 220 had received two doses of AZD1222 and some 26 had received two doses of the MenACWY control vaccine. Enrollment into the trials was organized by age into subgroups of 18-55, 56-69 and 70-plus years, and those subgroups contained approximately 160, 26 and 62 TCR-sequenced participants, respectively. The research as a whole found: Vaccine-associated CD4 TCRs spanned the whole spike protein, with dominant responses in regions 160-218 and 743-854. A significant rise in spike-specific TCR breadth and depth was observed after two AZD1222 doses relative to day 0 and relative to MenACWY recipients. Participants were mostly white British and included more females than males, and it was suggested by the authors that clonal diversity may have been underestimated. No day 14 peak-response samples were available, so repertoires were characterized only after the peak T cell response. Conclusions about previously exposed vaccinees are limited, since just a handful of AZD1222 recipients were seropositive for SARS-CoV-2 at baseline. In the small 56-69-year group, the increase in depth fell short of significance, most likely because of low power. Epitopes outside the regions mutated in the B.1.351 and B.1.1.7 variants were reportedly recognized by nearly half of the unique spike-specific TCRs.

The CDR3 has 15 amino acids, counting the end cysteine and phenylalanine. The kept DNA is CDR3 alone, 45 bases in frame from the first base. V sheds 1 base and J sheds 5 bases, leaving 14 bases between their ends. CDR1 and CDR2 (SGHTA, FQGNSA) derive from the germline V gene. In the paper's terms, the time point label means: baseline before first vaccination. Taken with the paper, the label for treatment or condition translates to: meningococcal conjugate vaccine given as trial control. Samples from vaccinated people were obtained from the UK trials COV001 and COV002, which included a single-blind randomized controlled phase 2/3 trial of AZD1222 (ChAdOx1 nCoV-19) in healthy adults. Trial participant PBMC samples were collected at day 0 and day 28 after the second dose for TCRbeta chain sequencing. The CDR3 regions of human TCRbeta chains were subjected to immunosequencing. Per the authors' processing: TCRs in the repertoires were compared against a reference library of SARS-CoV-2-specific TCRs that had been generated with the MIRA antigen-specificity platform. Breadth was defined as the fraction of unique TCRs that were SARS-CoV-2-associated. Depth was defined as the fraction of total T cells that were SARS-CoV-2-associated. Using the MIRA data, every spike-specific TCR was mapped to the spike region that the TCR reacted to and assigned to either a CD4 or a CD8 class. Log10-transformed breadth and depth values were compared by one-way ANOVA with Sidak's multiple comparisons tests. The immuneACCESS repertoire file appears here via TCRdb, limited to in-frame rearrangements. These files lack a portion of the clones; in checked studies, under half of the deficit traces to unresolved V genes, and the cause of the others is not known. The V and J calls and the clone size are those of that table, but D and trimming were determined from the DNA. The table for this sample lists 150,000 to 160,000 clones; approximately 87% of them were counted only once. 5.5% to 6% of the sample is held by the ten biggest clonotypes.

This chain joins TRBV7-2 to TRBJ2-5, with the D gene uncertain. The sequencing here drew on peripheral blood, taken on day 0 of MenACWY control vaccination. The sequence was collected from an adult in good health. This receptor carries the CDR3 CASSLEGARAETQYF. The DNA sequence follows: TGTGCCAGCAGCTTAGAGGGTGCCCGAGCGGAGACCCAGTACTTC.